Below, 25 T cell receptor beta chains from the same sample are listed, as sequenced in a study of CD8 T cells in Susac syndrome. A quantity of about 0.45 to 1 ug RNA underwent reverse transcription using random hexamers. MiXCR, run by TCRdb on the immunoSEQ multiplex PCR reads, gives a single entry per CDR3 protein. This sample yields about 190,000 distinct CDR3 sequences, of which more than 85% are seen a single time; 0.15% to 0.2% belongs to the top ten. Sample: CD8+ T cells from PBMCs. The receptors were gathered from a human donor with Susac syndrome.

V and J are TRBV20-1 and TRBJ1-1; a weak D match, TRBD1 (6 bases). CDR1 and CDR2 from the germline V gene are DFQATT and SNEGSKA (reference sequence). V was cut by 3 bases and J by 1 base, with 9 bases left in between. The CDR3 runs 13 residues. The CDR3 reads CSARKGGNTEAFF. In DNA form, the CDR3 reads TGCAGTGCTAGGAAAGGGGGGAACACTGAAGCTTTCTTT.

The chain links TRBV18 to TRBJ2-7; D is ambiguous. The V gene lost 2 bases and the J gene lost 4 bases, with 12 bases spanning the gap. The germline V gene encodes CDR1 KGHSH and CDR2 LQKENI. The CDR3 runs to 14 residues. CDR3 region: CASSPATVGYEQYF. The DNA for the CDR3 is TGTGCCAGCTCACCAGCGACCGTAGGTTACGAGCAGTACTTC. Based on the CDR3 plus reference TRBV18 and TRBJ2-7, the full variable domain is NAGVMQNPRHLVRRRGQEARLRCSPMKGHSHVYWYRQLPEEGLKFMVYLQKENIIDESGMPKERFSAEFPKEGPSILRIQQVVRGDSAAYFCASSPATVGYEQYFGPGTRLTVT.

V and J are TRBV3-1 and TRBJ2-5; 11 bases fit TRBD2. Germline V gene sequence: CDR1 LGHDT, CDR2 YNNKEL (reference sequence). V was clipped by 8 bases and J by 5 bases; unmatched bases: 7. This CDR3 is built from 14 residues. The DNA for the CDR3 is TGTGCCAGCGATAGCGGGGGGGCCGGGGAGACCCAGTACTTC. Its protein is CASDSGGAGETQYF.

The CDR3 region is CASSRLEGLAGADTQYF. The CDR3 nucleotides are TGTGCCAGCAGCCGCCTCGAGGGACTAGCGGGAGCTGATACGCAGTATTTT. This chain uses TRBV3-1 with TRBJ2-3, with 14 positions matching TRBD2. V gave up 4 bases and J gave up 6 bases; unmatched junction bases: 9. Germline CDR1 reads LGHDT; CDR2 reads YNNKEL (reference sequence). CDR3 length: 17 residues.

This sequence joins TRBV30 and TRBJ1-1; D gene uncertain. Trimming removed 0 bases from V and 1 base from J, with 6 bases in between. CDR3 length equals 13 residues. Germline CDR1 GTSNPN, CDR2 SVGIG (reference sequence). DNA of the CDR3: TGTGCCTGGAGTGTAAACCCGAACACTGAAGCTTTCTTT. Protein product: CAWSVNPNTEAFF.

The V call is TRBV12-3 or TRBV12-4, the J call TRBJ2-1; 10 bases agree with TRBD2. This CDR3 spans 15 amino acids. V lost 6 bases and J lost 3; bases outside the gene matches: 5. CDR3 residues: CASRPLAGVYNEQFF. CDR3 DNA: TGTGCCAGCAGGCCCCTAGCGGGGGTCTACAATGAGCAGTTCTTC.

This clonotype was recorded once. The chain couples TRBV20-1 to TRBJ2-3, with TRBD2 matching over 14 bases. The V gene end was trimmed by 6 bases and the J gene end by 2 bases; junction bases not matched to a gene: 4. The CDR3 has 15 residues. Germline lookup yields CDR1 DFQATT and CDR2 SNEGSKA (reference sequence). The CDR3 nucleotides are TGCAGTGCACCGACTAGCGGGGGGGTCACAGATACGCAGTATTTT. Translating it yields CSAPTSGGVTDTQYF.

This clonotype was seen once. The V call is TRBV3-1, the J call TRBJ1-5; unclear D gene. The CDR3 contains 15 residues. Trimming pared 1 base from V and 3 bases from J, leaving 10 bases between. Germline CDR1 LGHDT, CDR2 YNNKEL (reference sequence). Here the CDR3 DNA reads TGTGCCAGCAGCCAAGGTCACAGCGTCAATCAGCCCCAGCATTTT. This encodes CASSQGHSVNQPQHF.

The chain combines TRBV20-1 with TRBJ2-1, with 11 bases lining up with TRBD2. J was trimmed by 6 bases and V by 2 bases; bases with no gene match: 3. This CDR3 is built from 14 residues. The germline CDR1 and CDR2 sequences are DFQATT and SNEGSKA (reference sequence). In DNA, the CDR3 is TGCAGTGCTAGACTAGCGGGAGGACCCAATGAGCAGTTCTTC. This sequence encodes CSARLAGGPNEQFF.

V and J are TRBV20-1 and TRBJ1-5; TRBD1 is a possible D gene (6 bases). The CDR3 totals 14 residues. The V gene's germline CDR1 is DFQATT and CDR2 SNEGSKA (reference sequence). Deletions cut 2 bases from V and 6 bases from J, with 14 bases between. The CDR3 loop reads CSARHTGSGQPQHF. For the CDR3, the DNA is TGCAGTGCTAGACATACAGGGTCTGGTCAGCCCCAGCATTTT.

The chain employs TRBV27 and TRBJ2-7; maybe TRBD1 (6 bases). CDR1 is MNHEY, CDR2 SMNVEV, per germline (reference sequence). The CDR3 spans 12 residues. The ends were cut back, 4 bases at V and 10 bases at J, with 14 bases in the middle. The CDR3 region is CASSSTGLGQYF. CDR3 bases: TGTGCCAGCAGTTCGACAGGCCTCGGACAGTACTTC.

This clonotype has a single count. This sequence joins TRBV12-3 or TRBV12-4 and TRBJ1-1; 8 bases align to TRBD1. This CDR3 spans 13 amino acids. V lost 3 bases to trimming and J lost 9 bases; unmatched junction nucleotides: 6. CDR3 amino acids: CASSFTGGSQAFF. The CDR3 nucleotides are TGTGCCAGCAGTTTCACAGGGGGGTCGCAAGCTTTCTTT.

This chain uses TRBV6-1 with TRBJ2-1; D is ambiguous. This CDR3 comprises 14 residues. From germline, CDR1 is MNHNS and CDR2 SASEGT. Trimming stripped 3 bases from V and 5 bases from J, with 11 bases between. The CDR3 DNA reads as TGTGCCAGCAGTGACCCTAGTCCGGACAATGAGCAGTTCTTC. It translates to CASSDPSPDNEQFF.

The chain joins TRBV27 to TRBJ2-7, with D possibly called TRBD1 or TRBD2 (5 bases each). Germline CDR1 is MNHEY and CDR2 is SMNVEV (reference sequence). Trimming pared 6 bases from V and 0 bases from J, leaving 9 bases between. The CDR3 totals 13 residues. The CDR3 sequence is CASRGDGSYEQYF. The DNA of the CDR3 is TGTGCCAGCAGAGGGGACGGCTCCTACGAGCAGTACTTC.

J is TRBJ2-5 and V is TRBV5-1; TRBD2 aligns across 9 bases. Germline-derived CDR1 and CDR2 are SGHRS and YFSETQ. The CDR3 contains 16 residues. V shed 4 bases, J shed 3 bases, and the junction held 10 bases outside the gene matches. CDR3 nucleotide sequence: TGCGCCAGCAGCCCGGCCGTGGCTAGCGGGGAAGAGACCCAGTACTTC. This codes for CASSPAVASGEETQYF.

The CDR3 DNA is TGCGCCAGCAGCCAAGTCGGGGGACGGGACTATGGCTACACCTTC. Translation gives CASSQVGGRDYGYTF. The V gene is TRBV4-1, the J gene TRBJ1-2, with D maybe TRBD1 (5 bases). The CDR3 runs 15 residues. V was cut by 1 base and J by 3 bases, with 12 bases left in between. Germline V lookup: CDR1 MGHRA, CDR2 YSYEKL.

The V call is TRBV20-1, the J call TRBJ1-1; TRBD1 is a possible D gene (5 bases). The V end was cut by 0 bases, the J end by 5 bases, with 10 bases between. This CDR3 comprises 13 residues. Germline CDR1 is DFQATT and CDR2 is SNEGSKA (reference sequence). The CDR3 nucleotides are TGCAGTGCTAGAGATCTTAGGGGTACTGAAGCTTTCTTT. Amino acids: CSARDLRGTEAFF.

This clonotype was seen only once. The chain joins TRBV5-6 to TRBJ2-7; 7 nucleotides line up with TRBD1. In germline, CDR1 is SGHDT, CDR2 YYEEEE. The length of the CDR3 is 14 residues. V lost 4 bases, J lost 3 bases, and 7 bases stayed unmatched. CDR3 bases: TGTGCCAGCAGCCTGGGACAGACAGTCTACGAGCAGTACTTC. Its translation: CASSLGQTVYEQYF.

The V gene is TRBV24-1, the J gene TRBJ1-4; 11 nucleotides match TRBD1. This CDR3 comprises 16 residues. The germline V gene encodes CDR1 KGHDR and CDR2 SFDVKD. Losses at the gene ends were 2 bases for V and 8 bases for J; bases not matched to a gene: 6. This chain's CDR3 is CATSDSGQGGAEKLFF. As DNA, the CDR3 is TGTGCCACCAGTGATTCGGGACAGGGGGGTGCAGAAAAACTGTTTTTT.

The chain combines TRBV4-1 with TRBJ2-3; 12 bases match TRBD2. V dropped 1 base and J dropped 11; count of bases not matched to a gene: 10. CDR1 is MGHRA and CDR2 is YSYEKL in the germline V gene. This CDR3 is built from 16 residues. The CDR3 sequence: CASSQARLAGDGKQYF. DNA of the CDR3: TGCGCCAGCAGCCAAGCTAGACTAGCGGGGGATGGTAAGCAGTATTTT.

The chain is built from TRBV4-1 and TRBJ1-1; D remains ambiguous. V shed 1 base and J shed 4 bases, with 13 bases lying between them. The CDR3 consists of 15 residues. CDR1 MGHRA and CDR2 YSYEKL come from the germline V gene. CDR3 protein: CASSQANNGVTEAFF. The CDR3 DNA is TGCGCCAGCAGCCAAGCGAATAACGGCGTCACTGAAGCTTTCTTT.

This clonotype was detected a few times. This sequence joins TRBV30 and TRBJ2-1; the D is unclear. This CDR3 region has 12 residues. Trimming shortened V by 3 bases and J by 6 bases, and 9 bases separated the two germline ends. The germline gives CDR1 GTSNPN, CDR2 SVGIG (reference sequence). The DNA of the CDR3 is TGTGCCTGGAGCGGCCCGCGCAATGAGCAGTTCTTC. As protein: CAWSGPRNEQFF.

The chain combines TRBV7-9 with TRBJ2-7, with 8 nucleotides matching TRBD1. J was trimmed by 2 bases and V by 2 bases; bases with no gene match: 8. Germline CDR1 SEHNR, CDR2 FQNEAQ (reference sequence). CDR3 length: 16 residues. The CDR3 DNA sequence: TGTGCCAGCAGCTTATTTTTCCGGGACAGGACCTACGAGCAGTACTTC. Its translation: CASSLFFRDRTYEQYF.

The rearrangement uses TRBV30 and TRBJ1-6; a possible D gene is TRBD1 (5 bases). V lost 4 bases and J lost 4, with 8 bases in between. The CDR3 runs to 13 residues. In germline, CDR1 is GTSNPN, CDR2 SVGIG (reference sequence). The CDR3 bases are TGTGCCTGGATGGGGCAGTATAATTCACCCCTCCACTTT. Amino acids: CAWMGQYNSPLHF. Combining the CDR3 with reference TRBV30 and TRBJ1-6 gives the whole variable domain SQTIHQWPATLVQPVGSPLSLECTVEGTSNPNLYWYRQAAGRGLQLLFYSVGIGQISSEVPQNLSASRPQDRQFILSSKKLLLSDSGFYLCAWMGQYNSPLHFGNGTRLTVT.

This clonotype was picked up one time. The CDR3 nucleotides are TGCGCCAGCAGCCGAATAGCCGGGACTAGACCCCTCGTTACGCAGTATTTT. Protein product: CASSRIAGTRPLVTQYF. The chain uses TRBV4-1 and TRBJ2-3; 8 nucleotides line up with TRBD2. Germline V gives CDR1 MGHRA, CDR2 YSYEKL. With 4 bases clipped from V and 8 bases from J, the junction kept 17 bases outside the gene matches. This CDR3 has 17 amino acids.